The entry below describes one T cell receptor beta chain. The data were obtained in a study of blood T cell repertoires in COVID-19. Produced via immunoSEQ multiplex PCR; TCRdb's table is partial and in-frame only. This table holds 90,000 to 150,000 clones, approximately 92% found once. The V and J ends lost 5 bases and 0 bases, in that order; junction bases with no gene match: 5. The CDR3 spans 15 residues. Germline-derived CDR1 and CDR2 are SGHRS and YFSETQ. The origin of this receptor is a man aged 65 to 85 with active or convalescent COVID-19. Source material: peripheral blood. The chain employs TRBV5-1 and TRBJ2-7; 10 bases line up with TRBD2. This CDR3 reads CASSSGTSDSYEQYF. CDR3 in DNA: TGCGCCAGCAGTTCCGGGACTAGCGACTCCTACGAGCAGTACTTC.